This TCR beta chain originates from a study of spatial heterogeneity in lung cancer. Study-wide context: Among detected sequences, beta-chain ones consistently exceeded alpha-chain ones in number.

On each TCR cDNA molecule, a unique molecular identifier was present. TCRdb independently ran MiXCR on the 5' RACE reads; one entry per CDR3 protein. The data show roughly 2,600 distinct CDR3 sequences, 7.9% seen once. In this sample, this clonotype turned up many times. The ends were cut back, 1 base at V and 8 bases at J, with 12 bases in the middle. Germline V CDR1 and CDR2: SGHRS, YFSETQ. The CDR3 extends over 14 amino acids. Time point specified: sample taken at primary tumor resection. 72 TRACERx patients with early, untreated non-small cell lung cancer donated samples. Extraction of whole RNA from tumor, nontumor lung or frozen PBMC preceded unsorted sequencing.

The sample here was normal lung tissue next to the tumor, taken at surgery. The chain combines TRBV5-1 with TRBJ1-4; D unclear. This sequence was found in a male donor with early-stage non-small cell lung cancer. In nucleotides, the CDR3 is TGCGCCAGCAGCTTGAGCACTCTTACAGAAAAACTGTTTTTT. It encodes CASSLSTLTEKLFF.